This T cell receptor beta chain was sequenced for a study of T cell responses to AZD1222 COVID-19 vaccine. Worth noting for this clone: Its antigen is not identified.

General study points: Seropositive AZD1222 recipients at baseline numbered only 6 or 7. Vaccine-related CD4 TCRs covered spike, predominating at 160-218 and 743-854.

Germline values: CDR1 SGHTA, CDR2 FQGNSA. V was cut by 5 bases and J by 3 bases, with 13 bases left in between. The CDR3 length is 14 residues. Profiling relied on immunoSEQ multiplex PCR, and the TCRdb table lists in-frame clones only, not all of them. Of 26,000 or so clones listed, around 90% are singletons. V is TRBV7-2 and J is TRBJ2-5, with TRBD1 as a possible D gene (5 bases). This sequence originates from an adult who received the AZD1222 COVID-19 vaccine. Sample: peripheral blood, taken 28 days after the second AZD1222 dose. CDR3 nucleotides: TGTGCCAGCAGCAAAGATGACAGAAAAGAGACCCAGTACTTC. Amino acids: CASSKDDRKETQYF.